These 10 T cell receptor beta chains were all obtained from the same sample, sequenced in a study of CD8+ T cells in alopecia areata. The treatment was: oral pan-JAK inhibitor, 5-10 mg twice daily. After isolation, RNA underwent reverse transcription to generate cDNA as the sequencing template. Produced via immunoSEQ multiplex PCR; TCRdb's table is partial and in-frame only. There are 170,000 or so clones in the sample; 50% to 65% occur only once, and approximately 11% lies in the top ten. Sequencing was performed on CD8+ T cells sorted from blood, taken at week 24, from a patient treated with tofacitinib. All receptors derive from a human donor with alopecia areata.

Worth noting for this clone: At the DNA level, this CDR3 is encoded by other sequences in the same sample as well. The chain couples TRBV5-1 to TRBJ1-1; D remains unclear. Germline CDR1 and CDR2: SGHRS and YFSETQ. V was clipped by 0 bases and J by 2 bases, with 8 bases between them. CDR3 length: 14 residues. CDR3 loop: CASSLVDLNTEAFF. The CDR3 DNA reads TGCGCCAGCAGCTTGGTTGACCTTAACACTGAAGCTTTCTTT. Drawing the rest from reference TRBV5-1 and TRBJ1-1, the complete variable domain is KAGVTQTPRYLIKTRGQQVTLSCSPISGHRSVSWYQQTPGQGLQFLFEYFSETQRNKGNFPGRFSGRQFSNSRSEMNVSTLELGDSALYLCASSLVDLNTEAFFGQGTRLTVV.

The chain employs TRBV9 and TRBJ2-3; 9 positions agree with TRBD2. The CDR3 covers 14 residues. The V segment lost 3 bases and the J segment 4 bases; nucleotides outside the gene matches: 3. Germline CDR1 and CDR2: SGDLS and YYNGEE. DNA of the CDR3: TGTGCCAGCAGCGGGACTAGCGTCCCAGATACGCAGTATTTT. Translation gives CASSGTSVPDTQYF. The full variable domain, its missing parts supplied by reference TRBV9 and TRBJ2-3, is DSGVTQTPKHLITATGQRVTLRCSPRSGDLSVYWYQQSLDQGLQFLIQYYNGEERAKGNILERFSAQQFPDLHSELNLSSLELGDSALYFCASSGTSVPDTQYFGPGTRLTVL.

The chain combines TRBV29-1 with TRBJ1-2; 8 nucleotides match TRBD1. The CDR3 extends over 14 amino acids. CDR1 is SQVTM and CDR2 is ANQGSEA in the germline V gene. V shed 3 bases and J 5 bases; nucleotides not matched to a gene: 8. CDR3 nucleotide sequence: TGCAGCGTTGAGCGGTCCGACAGGGGATATGGCTACACCTTC. Translated: CSVERSDRGYGYTF.

This clone has more than one count but fewer than ten. V gene TRBV7-2 combines with J gene TRBJ2-5; 8 nucleotides agree with TRBD1. The CDR3 consists of 16 residues. The V gene end was trimmed by 5 bases and the J gene end by 0 bases; junction bases not matched to a gene: 8. Looked up from germline, CDR1 is SGHTA and CDR2 is FQGNSA. Here the CDR3 DNA reads TGTGCCAGCAGCCTTGGACAGGGCCCCGACCAAGAGACCCAGTACTTC. The encoded protein is CASSLGQGPDQETQYF. Using reference TRBV7-2 and TRBJ2-5 for the parts outside the CDR3, the full variable domain is GAGVSQSPSNKVTEKGKDVELRCDPISGHTALYWYRQSLGQGLEFLIYFQGNSAPDKSGLPSDRFSAERTGGSVSTLTIQRTQQEDSAVYLCASSLGQGPDQETQYFGPGTRLLVL.

The genes are TRBV4-3 and TRBJ2-2; no definite D call. This CDR3 region has 15 residues. CDR1 is LGHNA, CDR2 YSLEER, per germline. Trimming took 1 base from V and 6 from J, leaving 12 bases between them. The CDR3 nucleotides are TGCGCCAGCAGCCAAGCCCTGGCGGTGGCCGGGGAGCTGTTTTTT. This gives the protein CASSQALAVAGELFF.

The chain combines TRBV25-1 with TRBJ1-4, with unresolved D. V lost 9 bases, J lost 8 bases, and 10 bases lay in between. Germline CDR1 reads MGHDK; CDR2 reads SYGVNS. This CDR3 spans 11 amino acids. The CDR3 sequence is CASAVGEKLFF. CDR3 DNA: TGTGCCAGTGCTGTAGGAGAAAAACTGTTTTTT.

With respect to this clone: The same CDR3 arises from other DNA sequences in this sample as well. V and J are TRBV7-8 and TRBJ2-5; D unclear. The V end was cut by 1 base, the J end by 2 bases, with 17 bases between. This CDR3 spans 17 amino acids. Germline CDR1 and CDR2: SGHVS and FQNEAQ. The CDR3 DNA follows: TGTGCCAGCAGCTTAGATGGCAAAGGGTGGAAGCAAGAGACCCAGTACTTC. This translates into CASSLDGKGWKQETQYF.

The chain links TRBV19 to TRBJ2-1; no reliable D call. Per germline, CDR1 LNHDA and CDR2 SQIVND (reference sequence). V gave up 5 bases and J gave up 5 bases, with 10 bases separating them. CDR3 length: 13 amino acids. The CDR3 coding sequence is TGTGCCAGTAGTCCAAGGACCGACAATGAGCAGTTCTTC. Translating it yields CASSPRTDNEQFF.

V gene TRBV7-9 combines with J gene TRBJ1-2, with 9 bases aligning to TRBD1. J lost 0 bases, V lost 3 bases, and 5 bases had no gene match. Germline CDR1 reads SEHNR; CDR2 reads FQNEAQ (reference sequence). The CDR3 consists of 16 residues. CDR3 loop: CASSLGDRVSNYGYTF. CDR3 bases: TGTGCCAGCAGCTTGGGGGACAGGGTATCTAACTATGGCTACACCTTC.

This clone was seen more than once but under ten times. The V call is TRBV29-1, the J call TRBJ2-1; D remains ambiguous. The ends were cut back, 3 bases at V and 4 bases at J, with 7 bases in the middle. Germline CDR1 and CDR2: SQVTM and ANQGSEA. This CDR3 is 12 amino acids long. CDR3 loop: CSVESGYNEQFF. The CDR3 bases are TGCAGCGTTGAGTCAGGTTACAATGAGCAGTTCTTC.